These 18 T cell receptor beta chains came from one sample sequenced in a study of technical replicates of blood from several donors. Using immunoSEQ multiplex PCR, the repertoire was profiled, and TCRdb retains in-frame clones only, with some absent. The table lists 85,000 to 100,000 clones, about 95% of them singletons. The sequencing input was T cells isolated from PBMCs. These receptors originate from a human donor in good health.

The chain recombines TRBV9 with TRBJ2-7, with D possibly TRBD2 on 6 matching bases. The germline V gene has CDR1 SGDLS and CDR2 YYNGEE. The V and J ends lost 4 bases and 6 bases respectively, with 14 bases between them. The CDR3 totals 13 residues. In nucleotides, the CDR3 is TGTGCCAGCAGCACGGGACTCTCGACCGAGCAGTACTTC. This sequence encodes CASSTGLSTEQYF.

The J gene is TRBJ2-7, the V gene TRBV5-6, with 8 bases matching TRBD2. J lost 5 bases, V lost 0 bases, and 10 bases had no gene match. The germline gives CDR1 SGHDT, CDR2 YYEEEE. The CDR3 runs to 16 residues. The CDR3 DNA is TGTGCCAGCAGCTTGGAGGTAGCGGGGTGGAGGAACGAGCAGTACTTC. Its protein is CASSLEVAGWRNEQYF.

V gene TRBV5-1 combines with J gene TRBJ1-2; 12 bases agree with TRBD1. The germline CDR1 and CDR2 sequences are SGHRS and YFSETQ. After removal of 4 bases from V and 4 bases from J, the junction contained 8 bases not matched to a gene. The CDR3 runs to 16 residues. The CDR3 region has the DNA TGCGCCAGCAGCCCGGGACAGGGGGCGCAGATCTATGGCTACACCTTC. It yields the protein CASSPGQGAQIYGYTF.

This clone was detected only once. The CDR3 reads CASTGGGSLRTNYGYTF. The CDR3 bases are TGTGCCAGTACGGGCGGGGGCAGCCTCAGAACAAACTATGGCTACACCTTC. The V and J genes are TRBV19 and TRBJ1-2, with D perhaps TRBD1 (6 bases). The length of the CDR3 is 17 residues. The V gene's germline CDR1 is LNHDA and CDR2 SQIVND (reference sequence). V gave up 7 bases and J gave up 2 bases, with 23 bases separating them.

CDR3 loop: CASSRAGLNTGELFF. The CDR3 DNA reads as TGTGCCAGCAGTAGAGCAGGGCTGAACACCGGGGAGCTGTTTTTT. The rearrangement uses TRBV6-1 and TRBJ2-2, with a possible D match to TRBD1 (5 bases). This CDR3 spans 15 amino acids. V was shortened by 5 bases and J by 1 base, with 11 bases between the two germline ends. CDR1 is MNHNS and CDR2 is SASEGT in the germline V gene.

The chain joins TRBV6-1 to TRBJ2-2, with D tentatively TRBD2 (5 bases). This CDR3 is 14 amino acids long. Trimming took off 7 bases at V and 1 base at J, with 10 bases between the two ends. Germline CDR1 and CDR2: MNHNS and SASEGT. CDR3 amino acids: CASTSGGNTGELFF. CDR3 nucleotide sequence: TGTGCCAGCACCAGCGGTGGGAACACCGGGGAGCTGTTTTTT.

This clone was recorded only once. The chain carries TRBV5-1 and TRBJ2-1; 13 bases line up with TRBD2. Germline-derived CDR1 and CDR2 are SGHRS and YFSETQ. V shed 0 bases, J shed 0 bases, and the junction held 3 bases outside the gene matches. CDR3 length: 18 residues. The CDR3 protein is CASSLALAGGSSYNEQFF. The CDR3 DNA is TGCGCCAGCAGCTTGGCACTAGCGGGGGGGAGCTCCTACAATGAGCAGTTCTTC.

The chain uses TRBV29-1 and TRBJ2-1, with TRBD2 matching 9 bases. Per germline, CDR1 SQVTM and CDR2 ANQGSEA. Trimming removed 3 bases from V and 6 bases from J; junction bases left unmatched: 18. This CDR3 has 18 residues. The CDR3 DNA is TGCAGCGTTGATGGGAATGGCCTGGCGGGAGGGCCCCTCAATGAGCAGTTCTTC. Translated: CSVDGNGLAGGPLNEQFF.

J is TRBJ1-5 and V is TRBV28; 9 bases line up with TRBD1. Germline CDR1 reads MDHEN; CDR2 reads SYDVKM. The junction had 13 bases not matched to a gene; V was cut back by 5 bases and J by 2 bases. The CDR3 sequence is 18 residues long. CDR3 nucleotide sequence: TGTGCCAGCAGTGCCACCGGGACAGGGATCTATCGCAATCAGCCCCAGCATTTT. Its protein is CASSATGTGIYRNQPQHF.

The gene calls are TRBV28 and TRBJ2-3; 10 bases fit TRBD1. J was trimmed by 4 bases and V by 7 bases; bases with no gene match: 17. Germline CDR1 and CDR2: MDHEN and SYDVKM. The CDR3 runs to 18 residues. CDR3 in amino acids: CASNFEGTAGQGADTQYF. In nucleotides, the CDR3 is TGTGCCAGCAACTTTGAGGGTACTGCTGGACAGGGGGCAGATACGCAGTATTTT.

V gene TRBV27 combines with J gene TRBJ2-7; D possibly corresponds to TRBD1 (6 bases). V shed 5 bases and J shed 6 bases, with 11 bases lying between them. The CDR3 has 12 amino acids. Germline V gene lookup returns CDR1 MNHEY and CDR2 SMNVEV (reference sequence). The CDR3 sequence is CASSQGPGEQYF. The CDR3 DNA follows: TGTGCCAGCAGTCAGGGGCCCGGCGAGCAGTACTTC.

This chain uses TRBV11-1 with TRBJ1-3; no reliable D call. V gave up 3 bases and J gave up 4 bases, with 4 bases separating them. Germline V lookup: CDR1 SGHAT, CDR2 FQDESV (reference sequence). The CDR3 runs 12 residues. CDR3 DNA sequence: TGTGCCAGCAGCTTCAGAGGAAACACCATATATTTT. Translation gives CASSFRGNTIYF.

The chain recombines TRBV28 with TRBJ2-7; 7 nucleotides match TRBD1. The CDR3 is 15 amino acids. The ends lost 5 bases at V and 3 bases at J; junction bases unmatched: 10. Germline CDR1 is MDHEN and CDR2 is SYDVKM. CDR3 sequence (DNA): TGTGCCAGCAGTCCACGACAGGGTCATGACTACGAGCAGTACTTC. It is translated as CASSPRQGHDYEQYF.

This clone has a single count. V and J are TRBV14 and TRBJ2-3, with 9 bases aligning to TRBD1. The CDR3 runs 15 residues. Unmatched junction bases numbered 4, after V lost 4 bases and J lost 2 bases. The V gene's germline CDR1 is SGHDN and CDR2 FVKESK. CDR3 protein: CASSRTGDNTDTQYF. The CDR3, as DNA: TGTGCCAGCAGCCGGACAGGGGATAACACAGATACGCAGTATTTT.

The CDR3 here is CASSYGRGEGYEQYF. The CDR3 region has the DNA TGTGCCAGCAGTTACGGGAGAGGGGAGGGCTACGAGCAGTACTTC. The chain is built from TRBV6-5 and TRBJ2-7, with 7 bases aligning to TRBD2. CDR1 MNHEY and CDR2 SVGAGI come from the germline V gene. Trimming at V came to 2 bases and at J to 3 bases, leaving 7 bases not matched to a gene. The CDR3 extends over 15 amino acids.

V and J are TRBV5-1 and TRBJ1-2, with D possibly being TRBD1 (5 bases). Germline V gene lookup returns CDR1 SGHRS and CDR2 YFSETQ. The V and J ends lost 0 bases and 8 bases respectively, with 14 bases between them. This CDR3 is 14 amino acids long. CDR3 in DNA: TGCGCCAGCAGCTTGGCAGGGTACGGGAGCGGCTACACCTTC. Encoded protein: CASSLAGYGSGYTF.

In nucleotides, the CDR3 is TGTGCCACCAGCAGAGGCGGACAGGGCCAGACCCAGTACTTC. As protein: CATSRGGQGQTQYF. The chain combines TRBV15 with TRBJ2-5; 8 positions match TRBD1. In germline, CDR1 is LNHNV, CDR2 YYDKDF (reference sequence). J lost 6 bases, V lost 1 base, and 4 bases had no gene match. The CDR3 is 14 residues long.

The rearrangement uses TRBV15 and TRBJ2-3; 12 bases are shared with TRBD2. This CDR3 has 18 amino acids. Germline assignment: CDR1 LNHNV and CDR2 YYDKDF (reference sequence). The junction had 8 bases not matched to a gene; V was cut back by 4 bases and J by 0 bases. CDR3 in amino acids: CATSTSSGRAVSTDTQYF. The CDR3 DNA is TGTGCCACCAGCACGTCTAGCGGGAGGGCCGTAAGCACAGATACGCAGTATTTT.